This section outlines one T cell receptor (beta chain) sequence together with its context. The data were obtained in a study of identical twins. A universal primer binding site was introduced by template switching. The final cDNA contained unique molecular identifiers. A single record per CDR3 protein comes from TCRdb applying MiXCR to the 5' RACE reads. Found here are hundreds of thousands of distinct CDR3 sequences, around 20% of them singletons; the top ten hold more than 0.4%. Each donor (without exception) was a healthy Caucasian. These data were also reused for a study on yellow fever vaccine responses in identical twins.

This receptor was obtained from a woman aged 18-29 years in good health. Sequenced material: CD4+ T cells sorted from blood.

The CDR3 DNA reads as TGCGCCAGCAGCTACGAGGGGAGCTCCTACGAGCAGTACTTC. It yields the protein CASSYEGSSYEQYF. V is TRBV5-1 and J is TRBJ2-7, with D tentatively TRBD1 or TRBD2 (5 bases each). The V gene's germline CDR1 is SGHRS and CDR2 YFSETQ. The CDR3 has 14 amino acids. Trimming cost V 3 bases and J 0 bases, with 10 bases left between them.